This TCR beta chain was captured in a study of T-cell memory formation after mild COVID-19 (dated by TCRdb to about 2021). Regarding the complete study: TCR sequence clusters from the two donors were found to be largely donor specific. Longitudinal TCRalpha and TCRbeta repertoire sequencing tracked T-cell clones expanding and contracting after mild COVID-19 in a couple of donors. Two young, previously healthy adult volunteers, one female and one male, were included in the cohort.

A distance of 6 bases separates the germline ends of V and J, which lose 4 bases and 2 bases respectively. Sequences SQVTM (CDR1) and ANQGSEA (CDR2) are obtained from the germline V gene. The CDR3 runs 11 amino acids, cysteine and phenylalanine included. Only CDR3 DNA remains: 33 bases, in frame from the first base. Points the paper makes about the study in general: Clones that contracted from day 15 to 85 showed balanced CD4/CD8 phenotypes, whereas a second wave of clones that expanded from day 15 to 37 leaned towards CD4+. SARS-CoV-2 specificity of the second-wave clones peaking on day 37 was not confirmed. Contracting CD4+ clones were found mainly in CM and EM memory subsets, while CD8+ clones were enriched in EMRA. Some responding clones were detected in pre-infection memory, suggesting pre-existing cross-reactive memory T cells joined the SARS-CoV-2 response. The study covered only two mild cases, and larger cohorts including severe cases with pre-infection samples were considered necessary.

Notes on this clonotype: The clone's antigen remains unknown. No base qualities exist here, and no much larger clone lies one base off it.

The sequencer was an Illumina NovaSeq 6000. cDNA libraries for TCRalpha and TCRbeta were prepared by 5'RACE using constant-segment primers, with sample barcodes and unique molecular identifiers added. Trizol reagent was used to extract RNA from every sample. The libraries were amplified in two PCR steps, and the second step added a second sample barcode and Illumina TruSeq adapters. Libraries were sequenced on an Illumina NovaSeq with 2 x 150 bp paired-end reads. Per the original workflow: Demultiplexing of reads and collapsing into UMI-guided consensus sequences were performed with migec v1.2.7. With mixcr v2.1.11, UMI consensuses were aligned to TRA and TRB V and J templates and assembled into clonotypes. A clonotype was counted as expanded or contracted only when both edgeR and NoisET called the clonotype significant, with the noise models trained on biological replicates. edgeR calls used a false discovery rate-adjusted p below 0.01 and a log2 fold-change threshold of 1. As an exploratory analysis of dynamics, PCA with hierarchical clustering was applied to max-normalized trajectories of the 1000 most abundant clonotypes. The CD4 or CD8 phenotype of responding clones was assigned using the separately sequenced CD4+ and CD8+ repertoires. The public reads were reanalyzed by TCRdb: fastp trimming at Q25, MiXCR alignment, in-frame beta chains only. Under each unique CDR3 protein, matching rows form one entry showing the most common genes and DNA. TCRdb assigned the V and J calls; the authors' analysis was not used. Across this sample there are fewer than 550,000 distinct CDR3 sequences, with 20% seen only once. The ten largest account for around 9.2% of the sample.

Ficoll-Paque density gradient centrifugation was used to isolate PBMCs. This sequence was found in an adult woman who had mild COVID-19 (a few samples of this study predate the infection). The sample titles of this study are shuffled in the database, so cell type and time point are left out; the donor was told from shared clones. The sequence joins TRBV29-1 to TRBJ2-7; too little of a D gene remains to name it. Input material: PBMCs or a T cell subset sorted from them (not recorded which). The DNA sequence follows: TGCAGCGTTGCAGAAGCCTACGAGCAGTACTTC. This encodes CSVAEAYEQYF.